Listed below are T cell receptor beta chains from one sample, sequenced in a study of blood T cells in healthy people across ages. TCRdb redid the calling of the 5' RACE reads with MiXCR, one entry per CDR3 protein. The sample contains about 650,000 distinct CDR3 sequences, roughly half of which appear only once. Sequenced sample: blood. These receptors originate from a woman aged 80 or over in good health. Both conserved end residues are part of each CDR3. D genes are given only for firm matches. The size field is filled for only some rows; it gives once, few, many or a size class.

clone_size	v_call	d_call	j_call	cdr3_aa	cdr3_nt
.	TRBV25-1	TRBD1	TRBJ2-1	CASSGRQGGSNEQFF	TGTGCCAGCAGTGGCCGACAGGGCGGGTCCAATGAGCAGTTCTTC
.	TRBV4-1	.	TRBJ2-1	CASSQVTGTMNEQFF	TGCGCCAGCAGCCAAGTGACAGGAACCATGAATGAGCAGTTCTTC
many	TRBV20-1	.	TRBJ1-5	CSAFAGNLRNQPQHF	TGCAGTGCTTTCGCCGGCAACCTTCGCAATCAGCCCCAGCATTTT
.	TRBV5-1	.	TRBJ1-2	CASSDGAGTFYGYTF	TGCGCCAGCAGCGACGGCGCAGGGACCTTCTATGGCTACACCTTC
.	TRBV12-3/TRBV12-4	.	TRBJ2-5	CASRIQVRETQYF	TGTGCCAGCAGGATCCAGGTTCGTGAGACCCAGTACTTC
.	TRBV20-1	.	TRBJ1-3	CSARDGAGPTGNTIYF	TGCAGTGCTAGAGATGGTGCAGGGCCGACTGGAAACACCATATATTTT
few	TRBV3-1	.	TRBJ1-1	CASSRPDKNTEAFF	TGTGCCAGCAGCCGCCCGGACAAGAACACTGAAGCTTTCTTT
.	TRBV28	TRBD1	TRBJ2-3	CASSGTRQGPDTQYF	TGTGCCAGCAGTGGAACGCGACAGGGGCCAGATACGCAGTATTTT
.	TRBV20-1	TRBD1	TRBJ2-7	CSATDRRYEQYF	TGCAGTGCAACGGACAGGCGCTACGAGCAGTACTTC
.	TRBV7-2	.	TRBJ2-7	CASSPEATRYNEQYF	TGTGCCAGCAGCCCAGAAGCCACCCGGTACAATGAGCAGTACTTC
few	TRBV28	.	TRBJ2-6	CASSFVNSGANVLTF	TGTGCCAGCAGTTTCGTGAATTCTGGGGCCAACGTCCTGACTTTC
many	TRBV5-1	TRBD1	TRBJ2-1	CASRTGTGFYNEQFF	TGCGCCAGCAGGACCGGGACAGGGTTCTACAATGAGCAGTTCTTC
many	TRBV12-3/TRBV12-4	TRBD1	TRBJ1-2	CASSSRQGFSYGYTF	TGTGCCAGCAGTTCTAGACAGGGTTTCTCCTATGGCTACACCTTC